Listed here are 16 T cell receptor beta chains from one sample, sequenced in a study of blood T cell repertoires in COVID-19. The method was immunoSEQ multiplex PCR; TCRdb's version includes in-frame clones alone and lacks a portion of them. The repertoire holds some 220,000 clones, with over 75% as singletons. The specimen was peripheral blood. These receptors originate from a woman aged 70-85 years with COVID-19, enrolled during active disease.

V usage is TRBV2 and J usage is TRBJ1-3; D is undetermined. V lost 0 bases, J lost 10 bases, and 10 bases lay in between. Germline values: CDR1 SNHLY, CDR2 FYNNEI. The CDR3 has 13 amino acids. CDR3 protein: CASSEARWVTIYF. CDR3 coding DNA: TGTGCCAGCAGTGAAGCGCGGTGGGTAACCATATATTTT.

This rearrangement joins TRBV7-2 to TRBJ1-2; D is perhaps TRBD1 (6 bases). Germline V gene data show CDR1 as SGHTA and CDR2 as FQGNSA. Trimming took off 5 bases at V and 6 bases at J, with 16 bases between the two ends. The length of the CDR3 is 14 residues. CDR3 sequence: CASSAGGALDGYTF. CDR3 nucleotides: TGTGCCAGCAGCGCGGGGGGGGCCTTAGATGGCTACACCTTC.

The chain recombines TRBV11-2 with TRBJ2-7, with D perhaps TRBD1 (6 bases). V lost 0 bases to trimming and J lost 2 bases, with 11 bases between them. CDR1 and CDR2 from the germline V gene are SGHAT and FQNNGV. The CDR3 covers 15 residues. This CDR3 reads CASSLDQDSTYEQYF. The CDR3 region has the DNA TGTGCCAGCAGCTTAGATCAGGACAGCACCTACGAGCAGTACTTC.

V and J are TRBV5-1 and TRBJ1-4; weak D call: TRBD1 (6 bases). Trimming shortened V by 0 bases and J by 5 bases, and 11 bases separated the two germline ends. CDR3 size: 15 residues. Germline V gene lookup returns CDR1 SGHRS and CDR2 YFSETQ. CDR3 sequence: CASSLDGQINEKLFF. Here the CDR3 DNA reads TGCGCCAGCAGCTTGGATGGACAGATAAATGAAAAACTGTTTTTT.

This rearrangement joins TRBV4-1 to TRBJ2-7, with a weak D call TRBD2 (5 bases). Trimming took off 0 bases at V and 4 bases at J, with 10 bases between the two ends. CDR1 and CDR2 from the germline V gene are MGHRA and YSYEKL. This CDR3 has 14 residues. CDR3 amino acids: CASSQDTWEYEQYF. CDR3 sequence (DNA): TGCGCCAGCAGCCAAGACACGTGGGAGTACGAGCAGTACTTC.

The chain recombines TRBV9 with TRBJ1-4, with 7 bases that match TRBD1. The CDR3 runs 16 residues. The V segment lost 3 bases and the J segment 0 bases; nucleotides outside the gene matches: 5. Germline V gene data show CDR1 as SGDLS and CDR2 as YYNGEE. CDR3 region: CASSARQGATNEKLFF. The CDR3, as DNA: TGTGCCAGCAGCGCCCGACAGGGCGCAACTAATGAAAAACTGTTTTTT. The whole variable domain, filled in from reference TRBV9 and TRBJ1-4, reads DSGVTQTPKHLITATGQRVTLRCSPRSGDLSVYWYQQSLDQGLQFLIQYYNGEERAKGNILERFSAQQFPDLHSELNLSSLELGDSALYFCASSARQGATNEKLFFGSGTQLSVL.

This clone is medium-sized by share. The chain couples TRBV20-1 to TRBJ2-5; D uncertain. The CDR3 runs to 11 residues. Trimming pared 8 bases from V and 3 bases from J, leaving 10 bases between. Germline CDR1 is DFQATT and CDR2 is SNEGSKA (reference sequence). CDR3 loop: CSTGWEETQYF. CDR3 DNA sequence: TGCAGTACCGGGTGGGAAGAGACCCAGTACTTC.

The CDR3: CASSQVGQTDTQYF. The CDR3 bases are TGTGCCAGCAGCCAAGTGGGACAAACAGATACGCAGTATTTT. This chain connects TRBV3-1 (or the pseudogene TRBV3-2) to TRBJ2-3; TRBD1 might be the D (6 bases). Germline loops: CDR1 LGHDT, CDR2 YNNKEL (reference sequence). Trimming shortened V by 1 base and J by 3 bases, and 8 bases separated the two germline ends. This CDR3 is built from 14 residues.

The genes are TRBV24-1 and TRBJ1-2; 7 nucleotides align to TRBD1. Germline loops: CDR1 KGHDR, CDR2 SFDVKD. V lost 2 bases to trimming and J lost 4 bases; unmatched junction nucleotides: 3. The CDR3 is 14 amino acids. The CDR3 coding sequence is TGTGCCACCAGTGATTGGGGGACAGCCTATGGCTACACCTTC. It is translated as CATSDWGTAYGYTF.

The CDR3 DNA is TGTGCCAGCAGCATGGACAGGGGAAATCAGCCCCAGCATTTT. Translated, it gives CASSMDRGNQPQHF. This chain connects TRBV7-2 to TRBJ1-5; 9 bases line up with TRBD1. J was trimmed by 4 bases and V by 5 bases; bases with no gene match: 3. The V gene's germline CDR1 is SGHTA and CDR2 FQGNSA. The CDR3 consists of 14 residues.

The chain has TRBV7-8 and TRBJ2-7; 9 nucleotides line up with TRBD1. The length of the CDR3 is 16 residues. Germline loops: CDR1 SGHVS, CDR2 FQNEAQ. V was clipped by 2 bases and J by 3 bases; unmatched bases: 8. The CDR3: CASSLNWGQGNYEQYF. In nucleotides, the CDR3 is TGTGCCAGCAGCTTAAATTGGGGACAGGGCAACTACGAGCAGTACTTC.

This rearrangement joins TRBV6-1 to TRBJ2-1; a possible D gene is TRBD1 (6 bases). The germline V gene encodes CDR1 MNHNS and CDR2 SASEGT. The CDR3 is 15 residues long. The V end was cut by 5 bases, the J end by 8 bases, with 19 bases between. In DNA form, the CDR3 reads TGTGCCAGCAGTTCGGGGCCTCGGACAGACGATGAGCAGTTCTTC. As protein: CASSSGPRTDDEQFF.

The rearrangement links TRBV19 to TRBJ1-1; D possibly corresponds to TRBD1 (6 bases). The CDR3 has 15 amino acids. V was shortened by 3 bases and J by 1 base, with 12 bases between the two germline ends. Germline V lookup: CDR1 LNHDA, CDR2 SQIVND (reference sequence). In DNA, the CDR3 is TGTGCCAGTAGTATGCAACAGGGATGGAACACTGAAGCTTTCTTT. It specifies CASSMQQGWNTEAFF.

The chain employs TRBV7-3 and TRBJ2-1; 10 bases are a match to TRBD1. J lost 7 bases, V lost 2 bases, and 2 bases had no gene match. CDR1 and CDR2 from the germline V gene are SGHTA and FQGTGA. This CDR3 has 14 residues. The CDR3 region has the DNA TGTGCCAGCAGCTTAGACAGGGGGCGGAATGAGCAGTTCTTC. This encodes CASSLDRGRNEQFF.

The genes are TRBV4-1 and TRBJ1-6; tentative D call: TRBD1 (6 bases). Trimming took off 0 bases at V and 10 bases at J, with 13 bases between the two ends. Per the germline V gene, CDR1 is MGHRA and CDR2 is YSYEKL. There are 15 residues in the CDR3. This chain's CDR3 is CASSQEMDRRSPLHF. The CDR3 bases are TGCGCCAGCAGCCAAGAGATGGACAGACGGTCACCCCTCCACTTT.

V is TRBV7-9 and J is TRBJ2-7, with D possibly being TRBD1 (6 bases). CDR3 size: 16 residues. V shed 4 bases and J shed 3 bases, with 19 bases lying between them. Germline V gene data show CDR1 as SEHNR and CDR2 as FQNEAQ (reference sequence). Written as DNA, the CDR3 is TGTGCCAGCAGCTCAAGGGGGTATACAGGGAGCTACGAGCAGTACTTC. Amino acids: CASSSRGYTGSYEQYF.